This T cell receptor (beta chain) emerged from a study of T cells in Graves' hyperthyroidism and ophthalmopathy (dated by TCRdb to between 2018 and 2020). Study-wide context: To identify TCR V-J signatures that set the groups apart, the researchers used a discovery cohort of more than 95 patients, made up of 43 with Graves' ophthalmopathy and 55 to 65 with stable Graves' hyperthyroidism. Following sampling, methimazole starting at 30 mg daily was given to hyperthyroidism patients, and high-dose intravenous methylprednisolone was given to ophthalmopathy patients. For training and testing, the 100 or so patients in the discovery cohort were randomly divided in a 7:3 ratio. An independent validation cohort of under 20 hyperthyroidism patients and approximately 17 patients who later progressed to ophthalmopathy tested prospective prediction of ophthalmopathy. TCR Vbeta CDR3 sequencing of roughly 140 peripheral blood samples (fewer than 45 ophthalmopathy, 75 to 85 hyperthyroidism and roughly 17 progressor patients) is reported in the paper. In addition, the study compared T-cell repertoires in thyroid tissue and in blood from about 6 Graves' hyperthyroidism patients.

The full study reports these points: In validation, progression to ophthalmopathy was predicted by the model with 65% to 71% sensitivity and 72% to 80% specificity, a median of approximately 6.5 months before onset. Sample size was not statistically predetermined, and blinding of investigators to group allocation was not performed. A 13 V-J signature model separated ophthalmopathy from stable hyperthyroidism, with 87.88% sensitivity and roughly 81% specificity in cross-validation and 80%/75% in testing. Most expanded thyroid clonotypes (frequency above 0.001) were also detected in blood, a finding suggesting that blood repertoires may reflect thyroid immune responses.

Any patient with an uncontrolled infection, another autoimmune disease, pregnancy or lactation was excluded. Diagnoses relied on clinical symptoms, serum thyroxine and TRAb, thyroid ultrasound and orbital computed tomography. Total RNA was extracted with Trizol reagent, and quality was checked on an Agilent 2100 Bioanalyzer. CDR1 and CDR2 were assigned from the germline V gene (reference sequence) as WNHNN and SYGVQD. The CDR3 holds 14 amino acids from the cysteine to the phenylalanine. CDR3 DNA only is kept here, 42 bases in frame from base 1. Relative to germline, V is missing 3 bases and J is missing 5 bases, with 6 bases of the junction outside any gene match. TCR beta CDR3 regions were amplified from RNA transcripts. The TCR CDR3 was subjected to a first round of RT-PCR using the HTBI primer set and the Qiagen OneStep RT-PCR kit. A second multiplex PCR round built the libraries, followed by size selection and purification. Sequencing of the libraries was done on an Illumina HiSeq2000 using paired-end 100 bp reads. As for the original processing: Raw data were processed with SOAPnuke, discarding reads with adapters, uncalled bases, mean Phred below 15, or no exact constant-primer or identifier match. COPE v1.2.5 was used to merge high-quality paired reads, and clonotypes were defined as unique nucleotide sequences. MiTCR v1.1 was used to align clonotypes to the IMGT TRBV, TRBD and TRBJ reference segments. The analysis included only V-J combinations with a frequency above 0.0001, which together covered more than 99% of the repertoires. The TCS score was defined as F50 (clonal expansion) divided by E x V (chaos), with BLOSUM62-based TCRdist calculated between CDR3 peptides within each V-J. Welch's t-statistics and random forest reduced roughly 530 V-J features to 13, which were used in a naive Bayes classifier (R e1071). The Morisita-Horn index was used to measure how similar the thyroid and blood repertoires were. TCRdb handled the public reads itself, with Q25 trimming in fastp and clone calling in MiXCR, and kept productive beta chains. Here each entry gathers all rows of one CDR3 protein and keeps the most common genes and DNA. Here the V and J calls rest on TCRdb's processing, not on the authors' analysis. For this sample the table gives 450,000 to 700,000 distinct CDR3 sequences, of which roughly 46% were detected only once. Of the sample, around 17% falls within the top ten clones.

On this clonotype: The specificity of this receptor is unknown. Base qualities are not recorded, but no much larger clone differs from it by a single base.

The origin of this receptor is an adult woman with Graves' disease, either hyperthyroidism or ophthalmopathy (not recorded which). The V and J segments used are TRBV10-1 and TRBJ2-7; 8 central nucleotides agree with TRBD2. The sequenced sample was peripheral blood or thyroid tissue (not recorded which). The DNA reads TGCGCCAGCAGTGACGGCGGGAGGAAGGACGAGCAGTACTTC. Translated, this gives CASSDGGRKDEQYF.